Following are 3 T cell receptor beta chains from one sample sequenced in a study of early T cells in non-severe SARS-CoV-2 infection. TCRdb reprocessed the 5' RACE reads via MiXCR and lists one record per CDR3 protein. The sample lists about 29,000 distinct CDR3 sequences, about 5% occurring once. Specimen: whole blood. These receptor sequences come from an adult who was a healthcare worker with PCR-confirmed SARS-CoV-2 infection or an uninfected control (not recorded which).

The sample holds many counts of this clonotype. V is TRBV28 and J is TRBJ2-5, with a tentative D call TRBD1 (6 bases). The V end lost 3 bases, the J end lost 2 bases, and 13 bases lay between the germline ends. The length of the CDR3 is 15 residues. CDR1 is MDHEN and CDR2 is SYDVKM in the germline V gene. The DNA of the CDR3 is TGTGCCAGCAGTTTGAACAGGGCGGCTCAAGAGACCCAGTACTTC. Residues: CASSLNRAAQETQYF. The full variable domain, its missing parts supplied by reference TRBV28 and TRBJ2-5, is DVKVTQSSRYLVKRTGEKVFLECVQDMDHENMFWYRQDPGLGLRLIYFSYDVKMKEKGDIPEGYSVSREKKERFSLILESASTNQTSMYLCASSLNRAAQETQYFGPGTRLLVL.

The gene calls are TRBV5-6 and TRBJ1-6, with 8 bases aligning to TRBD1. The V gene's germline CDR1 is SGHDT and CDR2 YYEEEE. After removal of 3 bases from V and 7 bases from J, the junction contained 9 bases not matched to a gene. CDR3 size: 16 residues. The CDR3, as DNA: TGTGCCAGCAGCTGGATGTTACAGGGGGGGAATTCACCCCTCCACTTT. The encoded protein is CASSWMLQGGNSPLHF. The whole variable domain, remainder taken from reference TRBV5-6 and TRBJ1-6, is DAGVTQSPTHLIKTRGQQVTLRCSPKSGHDTVSWYQQALGQGPQFIFQYYEEEERQRGNFPDRFSGHQFPNYSSELNVNALLLGDSALYLCASSWMLQGGNSPLHFGNGTRLTVT.

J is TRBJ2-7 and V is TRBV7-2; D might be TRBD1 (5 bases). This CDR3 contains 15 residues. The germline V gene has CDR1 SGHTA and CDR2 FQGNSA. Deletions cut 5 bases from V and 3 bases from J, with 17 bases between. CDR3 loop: CASSPRTPPGYEQYF. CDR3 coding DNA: TGTGCCAGCAGCCCCCGGACACCCCCAGGCTACGAGCAGTACTTC.